A selection of T cell receptor beta chains follows, all from one sample in a study of graft-versus-host responses after intestinal transplantation. Only in-frame clones appear in the TCRdb table, and some are missing; sequencing was by immunoSEQ multiplex PCR. This sample has 16,000 or so clones, with roughly 80% found just once. The specimen comprised ileum tissue, sampled about 86 weeks after intestinal transplantation. These TCRs come from a human patient who received an intestinal transplant, so some T cells may come from the graft donor. CDR3s include the opening cysteine and the closing phenylalanine or tryptophan. A D gene is named only where the DNA matches it firmly. Clone size is shown for a subset of rows, as once, few, many or a class of expanded clone.

clone size	D gene	V gene	J gene	CDR3 protein	CDR3 DNA
.	TRBD1	TRBV11-2	TRBJ2-1	CASRLDRGIYNEQFF	TGTGCCAGCAGACTAGACAGGGGAATCTACAATGAGCAGTTCTTC
.	.	TRBV5-5	TRBJ1-5	CASSLDSSNQPQHF	TGTGCCAGCAGCTTGGACAGTAGCAATCAGCCCCAGCATTTT
.	.	TRBV29-1	TRBJ1-2	CSVHRDTTNYGYTF	TGCAGCGTCCATCGGGACACAACTAACTATGGCTACACCTTC
.	.	TRBV15	TRBJ1-1	CATSNLKRGNTEAFF	TGTGCCACCAGCAACTTAAAACGGGGGAACACTGAAGCTTTCTTT
few	.	TRBV5-4	TRBJ1-2	CASSWGTAVSGYTF	TGTGCCAGCAGCTGGGGGACGGCGGTATCTGGCTACACCTTC
.	.	TRBV27	TRBJ1-5	CASSSPGPLHF	TGTGCCAGCAGCTCACCGGGTCCTCTGCATTTT
.	.	TRBV4-1	TRBJ2-2	CASSHPDRIGELFF	TGCGCCAGCAGCCACCCCGACAGGATCGGGGAGCTGTTTTTT
once	TRBD2	TRBV2	TRBJ2-7	CASASALAGGRSSYEQYF	TGTGCCAGCGCAAGTGCACTAGCGGGGGGGAGAAGCTCCTACGAGCAGTACTTC
.	.	TRBV12-5	TRBJ1-5	CASGLIQGLDQPQHF	TGTGCTAGTGGTTTGATCCAGGGGTTAGATCAGCCCCAGCATTTT
.	.	TRBV7-9	TRBJ1-4	CASSAYLGEKLFF	TGTGCCAGCAGCGCCTACCTGGGGGAAAAACTGTTTTTT
.	TRBD1	TRBV19	TRBJ1-1	CASSLGQIGTEAFF	TGTGCCAGTAGCCTGGGACAGATTGGCACTGAAGCTTTCTTT
.	.	TRBV6-5	TRBJ2-2	CASGRENTGELFF	TGTGCCAGCGGGCGGGAAAACACCGGGGAGCTGTTTTTT
.	TRBD1	TRBV7-9	TRBJ2-7	CASSLSDRGGEQYF	TGTGCCAGCAGCCTATCGGACAGGGGTGGCGAGCAGTACTTC
.	TRBD2	TRBV7-9	TRBJ2-1	CASSLLAGAGIEQFF	TGTGCCAGCAGCCTACTAGCGGGGGCAGGTATTGAGCAGTTCTTC
.	TRBD2	TRBV5-4	TRBJ2-5	CASSYLAGGFQETQYF	TGTGCCAGCAGCTATCTAGCGGGGGGCTTCCAAGAGACCCAGTACTTC
.	.	TRBV2	TRBJ1-5	CASSATSYSNQPQHF	TGTGCCAGCAGTGCGACCTCCTATAGCAATCAGCCCCAGCATTTT
.	.	TRBV10-3	TRBJ2-7	CAISENSPYEQYF	TGTGCCATCAGTGAAAACAGCCCCTACGAGCAGTACTTC
.	TRBD2	TRBV5-8	TRBJ2-2	CASSLELGGDGELFF	TGTGCCAGCAGCTTGGAGTTGGGAGGGGACGGGGAGCTGTTTTTT
.	TRBD2	TRBV27	TRBJ2-3	CASGKASGMTTDTQYF	TGTGCCAGCGGGAAAGCTAGCGGAATGACCACAGATACGCAGTATTTT
few	.	TRBV7-9	TRBJ2-7	CASSTTSNYEQYF	TGTGCCAGCAGCACTACTAGCAACTACGAGCAGTACTTC
.	TRBD1	TRBV4-1	TRBJ2-3	CASSQDQVGQGARDTQYF	TGCGCCAGCAGCCAAGATCAGGTGGGACAGGGGGCGCGTGATACGCAGTATTTT
.	.	TRBV6-6	TRBJ1-6	CASSTGESGALHF	TGTGCCAGCAGCACGGGGGAATCGGGGGCCCTCCACTTT
.	TRBD1	TRBV5-6	TRBJ2-7	CASSVTGGSSYEQYF	TGTGCCAGCAGCGTTACAGGGGGCAGTTCCTACGAGCAGTACTTC
.	TRBD1	TRBV27	TRBJ1-2	CASSLYPGQGGYGYTF	TGTGCCAGCAGTTTATACCCGGGACAGGGGGGATATGGCTACACCTTC
.	.	TRBV30	TRBJ2-3	CAWSVKAGRRGDTQYF	TGTGCCTGGAGTGTAAAGGCAGGGAGGAGAGGAGATACGCAGTATTTT
.	TRBD2	TRBV28	TRBJ2-2	CASTSGGYLAGELFF	TGTGCCAGCACTAGCGGGGGATATCTGGCCGGGGAGCTGTTTTTT
.	.	TRBV18	TRBJ1-1	CASSQGPGDTEAFF	TGTGCCAGCTCCCAGGGACCAGGGGACACTGAAGCTTTCTTT
.	.	TRBV18	TRBJ2-5	CASSPWDGEKYQETQYF	TGTGCCAGCTCACCGTGGGACGGAGAGAAATATCAAGAGACCCAGTACTTC
once	.	TRBV30	TRBJ1-4	CAWSRTRATNEKLFF	TGTGCCTGGAGTAGGACCCGAGCAACTAATGAAAAACTGTTTTTT
.	.	TRBV6-5	TRBJ2-5	CASSYLSSLETQYF	TGTGCCAGCAGTTACCTCTCCAGTCTGGAGACCCAGTACTTC
.	.	TRBV11-2	TRBJ2-7	CASSLLYEQYF	TGTGCCAGCAGCTTACTCTACGAGCAGTACTTC
few	.	TRBV6-1	TRBJ2-6	CASSERVDSGANVLTF	TGTGCCAGCAGTGAACGGGTAGACTCTGGGGCCAACGTCCTGACTTTC
.	TRBD1	TRBV4-1	TRBJ1-5	CASSQRWTGRGQPQHF	TGCGCCAGCAGCCAACGATGGACAGGGCGCGGTCAGCCCCAGCATTTT
.	.	TRBV5-6	TRBJ1-1	CASSAFAGEAFF	TGTGCCAGCAGCGCCTTTGCAGGTGAAGCTTTCTTT
.	.	TRBV4-1	TRBJ1-1	CASSQEGGMNTEAFF	TGCGCCAGCAGCCAAGAAGGGGGGATGAACACTGAAGCTTTCTTT
.	TRBD1	TRBV6-1	TRBJ2-5	CASRTGWETQYF	TGTGCCAGTCGGACAGGATGGGAGACCCAGTACTTC
.	.	TRBV6-5	TRBJ1-4	CASRQGTNEKLFF	TGTGCCAGCAGACAGGGAACTAATGAAAAACTGTTTTTT
.	.	TRBV5-5	TRBJ2-2	CASSRTVEAGELFF	TGTGCCAGCAGCCGGACAGTGGAGGCCGGGGAGCTGTTTTTT
.	TRBD1	TRBV28	TRBJ2-7	CASAPPDRGREQYF	TGTGCCAGCGCCCCCCCGGACAGGGGGCGCGAGCAGTACTTC
.	TRBD1	TRBV6-4	TRBJ1-1	CASSETPSRGLNTEAFF	TGTGCCAGCAGTGAGACCCCGAGCAGGGGGCTAAACACTGAAGCTTTCTTT
once	.	TRBV5-6	TRBJ2-3	CASSRLVGVRGTDTQYF	TGTGCCAGCAGCCGGTTGGTTGGGGTGCGTGGCACAGATACGCAGTATTTT
.	TRBD1	TRBV10-1	TRBJ1-6	CACRGQGDSPLHF	TGCGCCTGCAGGGGACAGGGGGATTCACCCCTCCACTTT
.	.	TRBV27	TRBJ2-5	CASSLRGPVRGGQETQYF	TGTGCCAGCAGTCTAAGGGGCCCCGTCAGGGGTGGGCAAGAGACCCAGTACTTC
.	.	TRBV11-3	TRBJ2-2	CASSRLLNTGELFF	TGTGCCAGCAGCCGGCTCCTGAACACCGGGGAGCTGTTTTTT
.	TRBD1	TRBV6-6	TRBJ1-5	CASRGQGTHQPQHF	TGTGCCAGCAGAGGACAGGGCACCCATCAGCCCCAGCATTTT
.	TRBD2	TRBV15	TRBJ2-7	CATSPGTSGEWQYF	TGTGCCACCAGTCCCGGGACTAGCGGGGAATGGCAGTACTTC
.	.	TRBV10-1	TRBJ2-7	CASSESWTAYEQYF	TGCGCCAGCAGTGAGTCGTGGACAGCCTACGAGCAGTACTTC
.	TRBD2	TRBV9	TRBJ2-5	CASSSSGVETQYF	TGTGCCAGCAGCTCAAGCGGGGTCGAGACCCAGTACTTC
.	.	TRBV7-9	TRBJ2-6	CASSINRVGTAGANVLTF	TGTGCCAGCAGCATCAACAGGGTCGGGACGGCTGGGGCCAACGTCCTGACTTTC
once	.	TRBV15	TRBJ2-7	CATSRDQVFYEQYF	TGTGCCACCAGCAGAGATCAGGTATTCTACGAGCAGTACTTC
.	.	TRBV10-1	TRBJ1-1	CASSDGGPSVAFF	TGCGCCAGCAGTGATGGGGGCCCCTCCGTCGCTTTCTTT
few	TRBD2	TRBV19	TRBJ2-7	CASSIPGGTYEQYF	TGTGCCAGTAGTATACCGGGGGGTACCTACGAGCAGTACTTC
.	.	TRBV7-8	TRBJ2-1	CASSFYDGDYNEQFF	TGTGCCAGCAGCTTCTATGACGGGGACTACAATGAGCAGTTCTTC